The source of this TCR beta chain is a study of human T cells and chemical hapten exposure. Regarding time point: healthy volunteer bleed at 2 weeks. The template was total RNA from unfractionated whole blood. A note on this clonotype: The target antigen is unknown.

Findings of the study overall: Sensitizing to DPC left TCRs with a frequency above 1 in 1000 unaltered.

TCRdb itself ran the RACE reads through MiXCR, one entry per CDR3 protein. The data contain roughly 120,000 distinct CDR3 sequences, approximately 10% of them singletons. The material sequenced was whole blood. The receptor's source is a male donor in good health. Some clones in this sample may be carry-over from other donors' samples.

CDR3 amino acids: CASSQGAGRSNYGYTF. The CDR3 DNA is TGTGCCAGCAGCCAAGGGGCAGGGCGCTCTAACTATGGCTACACCTTC. The V call is TRBV5-6, the J call TRBJ1-2, with D possibly TRBD1 on 5 matching bases. Trimming pared 4 bases from V and 0 bases from J, leaving 16 bases between. This CDR3 is 16 amino acids long. The germline gives CDR1 SGHDT, CDR2 YYEEEE.